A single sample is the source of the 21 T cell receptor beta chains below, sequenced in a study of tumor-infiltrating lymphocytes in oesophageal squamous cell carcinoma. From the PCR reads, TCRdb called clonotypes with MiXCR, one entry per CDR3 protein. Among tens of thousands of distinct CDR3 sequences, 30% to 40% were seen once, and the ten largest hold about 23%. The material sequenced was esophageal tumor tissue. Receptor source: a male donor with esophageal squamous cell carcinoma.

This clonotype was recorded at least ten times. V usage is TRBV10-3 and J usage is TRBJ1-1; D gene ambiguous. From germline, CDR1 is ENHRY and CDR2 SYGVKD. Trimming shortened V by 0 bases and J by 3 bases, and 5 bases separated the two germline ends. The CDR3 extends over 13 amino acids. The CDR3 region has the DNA TGTGCCATCAGTGAGTCGGGGTACACTGAAGCTTTCTTT. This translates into CAISESGYTEAFF.

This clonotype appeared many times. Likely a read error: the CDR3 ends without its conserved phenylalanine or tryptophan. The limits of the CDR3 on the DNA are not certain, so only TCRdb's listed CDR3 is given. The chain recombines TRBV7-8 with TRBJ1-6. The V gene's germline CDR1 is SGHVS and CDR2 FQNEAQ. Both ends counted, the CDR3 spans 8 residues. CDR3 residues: CASSSSTS.

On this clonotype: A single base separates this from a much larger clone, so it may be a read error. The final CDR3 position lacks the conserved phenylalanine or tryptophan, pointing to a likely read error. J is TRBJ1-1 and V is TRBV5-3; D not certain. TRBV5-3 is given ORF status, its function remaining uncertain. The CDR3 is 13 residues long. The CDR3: CASSSRPYTEAFL. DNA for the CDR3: TGTGCCAGCAGCTCCCGACCGTACACTGAAGCTTTCTTA.

The CDR3: CASSLAQWTGGSEQFF. In DNA, the CDR3 is TGTGCCAGCAGCTTAGCTCAATGGACCGGGGGCAGTGAGCAGTTCTTC. The rearrangement joins TRBV7-6 to TRBJ2-5; perhaps D is TRBD1 or TRBD2 (6 bases each). The last part of the DNA fits TRBJ2-1 better; the J call may be wrong. Looked up from germline, CDR1 is SGHVS and CDR2 is FNYEAQ. The CDR3 is 16 amino acids.

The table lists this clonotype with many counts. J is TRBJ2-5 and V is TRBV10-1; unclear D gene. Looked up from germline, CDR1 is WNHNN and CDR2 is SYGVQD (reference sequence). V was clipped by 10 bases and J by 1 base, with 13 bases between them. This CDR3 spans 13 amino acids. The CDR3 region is CATSARIQETQYF. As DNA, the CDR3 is TGCGCCACCTCAGCCCGAATCCAAGAGACCCAGTACTTC.

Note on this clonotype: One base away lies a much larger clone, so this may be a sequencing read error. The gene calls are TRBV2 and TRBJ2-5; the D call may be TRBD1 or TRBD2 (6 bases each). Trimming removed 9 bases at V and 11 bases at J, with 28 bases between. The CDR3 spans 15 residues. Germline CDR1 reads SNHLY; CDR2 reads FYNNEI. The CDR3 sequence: CASCRGGTIYNEQYF. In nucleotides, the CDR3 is TGTGCCAGTTGTCGGGGCGGGACAATCTACAATGAGCAGTACTTC.

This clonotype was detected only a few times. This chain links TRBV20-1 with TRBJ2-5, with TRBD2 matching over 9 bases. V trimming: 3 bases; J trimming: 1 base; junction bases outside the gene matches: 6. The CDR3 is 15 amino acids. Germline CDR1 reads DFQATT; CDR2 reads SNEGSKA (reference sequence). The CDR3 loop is CSASKTSGVQETQYF. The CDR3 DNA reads TGCAGTGCTAGCAAGACTAGCGGAGTCCAAGAGACCCAGTACTTC.

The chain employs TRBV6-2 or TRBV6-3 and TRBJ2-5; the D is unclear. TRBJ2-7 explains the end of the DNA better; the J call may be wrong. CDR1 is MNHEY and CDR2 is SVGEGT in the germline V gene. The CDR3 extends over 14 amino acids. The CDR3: CASRKSWNSYEQYF. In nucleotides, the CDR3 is TGTGCCAGCAGAAAGTCTTGGAACTCCTACGAGCAGTACTTC.

CDR3 DNA sequence: TGTGCCACCAGCGAAGGACTAGCGGGAGTCCATGAGCAGTTCTTC. This encodes CATSEGLAGVHEQFF. J is TRBJ2-1 and V is TRBV15, with 13 bases identical to TRBD2. The junction had 6 bases not matched to a gene; V was cut back by 5 bases and J by 8 bases. This CDR3 is built from 15 residues. The germline gives CDR1 LNHNV, CDR2 YYDKDF (reference sequence). Supplemented by reference TRBV15 and TRBJ2-1, the full variable domain reads DAMVIQNPRYQVTQFGKPVTLSCSQTLNHNVMYWYQQKSSQAPKLLFHYYDKDFNNEADTPDNFQSRRPNTSFCFLDIRSPGLGDTAMYLCATSEGLAGVHEQFFGPGTRLTVL.

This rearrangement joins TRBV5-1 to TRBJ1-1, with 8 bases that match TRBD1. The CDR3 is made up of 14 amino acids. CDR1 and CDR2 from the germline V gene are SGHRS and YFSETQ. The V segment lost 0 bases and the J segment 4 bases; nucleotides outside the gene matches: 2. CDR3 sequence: CASSLDGQGTEAFF. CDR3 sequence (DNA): TGCGCCAGCAGCTTGGATGGACAGGGCACTGAAGCTTTCTTT.

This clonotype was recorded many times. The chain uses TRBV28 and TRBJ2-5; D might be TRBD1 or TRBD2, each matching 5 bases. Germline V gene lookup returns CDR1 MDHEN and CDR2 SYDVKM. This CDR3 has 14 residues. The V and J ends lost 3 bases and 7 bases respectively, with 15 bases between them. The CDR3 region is CASSLGDAKGTQYF. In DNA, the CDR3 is TGTGCCAGCAGTTTGGGGGACGCAAAAGGGACCCAGTACTTC.

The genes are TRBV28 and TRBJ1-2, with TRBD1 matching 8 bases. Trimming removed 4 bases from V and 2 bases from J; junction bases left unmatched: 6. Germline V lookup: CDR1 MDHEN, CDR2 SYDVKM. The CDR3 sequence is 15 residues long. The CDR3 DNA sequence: TGTGCCAGCAGTTCCAACGGACAGGGCAACTATGGCTACACCTTC. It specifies CASSSNGQGNYGYTF.

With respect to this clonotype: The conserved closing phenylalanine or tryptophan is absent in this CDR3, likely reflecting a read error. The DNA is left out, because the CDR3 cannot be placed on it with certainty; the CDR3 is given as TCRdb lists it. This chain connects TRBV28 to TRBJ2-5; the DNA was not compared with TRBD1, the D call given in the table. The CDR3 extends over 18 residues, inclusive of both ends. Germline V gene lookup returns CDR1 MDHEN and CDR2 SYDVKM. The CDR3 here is CASTSRTGLHNSPLHFGN.

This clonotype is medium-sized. This chain's CDR3 is CASSSRRTSDSSYEQYF. The CDR3 bases are TGTGCCAGCAGTTCTCGAAGGACTAGCGACTCCTCCTACGAGCAGTACTTC. The rearrangement uses TRBV12-3 or TRBV12-4 and TRBJ2-7, with 9 bases fitting TRBD2. The CDR3 runs 17 residues. The junction had 10 bases not matched to a gene; V was cut back by 4 bases and J by 0 bases.

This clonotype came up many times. CDR3 sequence: CASRWSSYEQYF. In nucleotides, the CDR3 is TGCGCCAGCAGGTGGTCCTCCTACGAGCAGTACTTC. V gene TRBV5-1 combines with J gene TRBJ2-7; D gene uncertain. Germline V gene data show CDR1 as SGHRS and CDR2 as YFSETQ. This CDR3 has 12 residues. Deletions cut 5 bases from V and 0 bases from J, with 6 bases between.

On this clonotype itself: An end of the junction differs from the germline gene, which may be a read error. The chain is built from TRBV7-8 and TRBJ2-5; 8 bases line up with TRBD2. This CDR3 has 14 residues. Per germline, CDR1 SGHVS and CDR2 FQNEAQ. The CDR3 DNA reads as TGTGCCAGCGGCTTAGCGGGAAGGGATAGTGAGCAGTACTTC. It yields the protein CASGLAGRDSEQYF.

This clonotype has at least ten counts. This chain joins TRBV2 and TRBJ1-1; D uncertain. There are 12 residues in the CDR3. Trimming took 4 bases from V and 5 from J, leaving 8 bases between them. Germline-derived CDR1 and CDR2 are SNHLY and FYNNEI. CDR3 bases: TGTGCCAGCAGTGGCGCCGGTACTGAAGCTTTCTTT. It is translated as CASSGAGTEAFF. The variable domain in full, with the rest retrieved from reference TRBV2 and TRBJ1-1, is EPEVTQTPSHQVTQMGQEVILRCVPISNHLYFYWYRQILGQKVEFLVSFYNNEISEKSEIFDDQFSVERPDGSNFTLKIRSTKLEDSAMYFCASSGAGTEAFFGQGTRLTVV.

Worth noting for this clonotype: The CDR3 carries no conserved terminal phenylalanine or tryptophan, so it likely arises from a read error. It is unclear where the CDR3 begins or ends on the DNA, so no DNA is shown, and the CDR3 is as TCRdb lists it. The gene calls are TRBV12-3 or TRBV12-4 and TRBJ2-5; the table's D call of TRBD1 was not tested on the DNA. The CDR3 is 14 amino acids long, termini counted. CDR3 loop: CASSRRGDGYTFGS.

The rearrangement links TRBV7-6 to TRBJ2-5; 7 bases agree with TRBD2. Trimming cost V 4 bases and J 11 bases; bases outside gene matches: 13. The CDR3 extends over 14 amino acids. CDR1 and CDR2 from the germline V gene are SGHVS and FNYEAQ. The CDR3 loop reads CASSSRLAGNEQYF. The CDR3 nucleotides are TGTGCCAGCAGCTCGCGACTAGCCGGCAATGAGCAGTACTTC. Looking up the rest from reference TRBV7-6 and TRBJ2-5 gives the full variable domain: GAGVSQSPRYKVTKRGQDVALRCDPISGHVSLYWYRQALGQGPEFLTYFNYEAQQDKSGLPNDRFSAERPEGSISTLTIQRTEQRDSAMYRCASSSRLAGNEQYFGPGTRLLVL.

CDR3 region: CASRPGLAEYNEQFF. The DNA for the CDR3 is TGTGCCAGCAGACCGGGACTAGCGGAATACAATGAGCAGTTCTTC. The genes are TRBV11-3 and TRBJ2-7, with 11 bases identical to TRBD2. The DNA end is more similar to TRBJ2-1, so the J call may be wrong. Germline-derived CDR1 and CDR2 are SGHNT and YENEEA. This CDR3 has 15 residues.

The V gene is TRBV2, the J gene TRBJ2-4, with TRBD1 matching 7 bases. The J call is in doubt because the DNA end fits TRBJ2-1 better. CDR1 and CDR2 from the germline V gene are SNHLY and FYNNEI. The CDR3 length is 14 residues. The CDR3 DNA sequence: TGTGCCAGCAGTGGAGGGACAGAAGGGCCTAAGCAGTTCTTC. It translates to CASSGGTEGPKQFF.